Below are 5 T cell receptor beta chains sequenced from a single sample in a study of T cell responses to AZD1222 COVID-19 vaccine. Some clones are missing from TCRdb's copy, which holds only in-frame ones; the method was immunoSEQ multiplex PCR. The sample carries under 300,000 clones, more than 80% recorded once. The sample here was peripheral blood, taken on day 0 of AZD1222 vaccination. The receptors here all came from an adult in good health.

This chain links TRBV27 with TRBJ2-3; D is uncertain. Trimming cost V 10 bases and J 6 bases, with 11 bases left between them. Germline V gene lookup returns CDR1 MNHEY and CDR2 SMNVEV (reference sequence). This CDR3 region has 11 residues. CDR3 DNA: TGTGCCAAGCTTTGGTTGGATACGCAGTATTTT. Translating gives CAKLWLDTQYF.

The rearrangement joins TRBV5-8 to TRBJ2-7; no clear D gene. Germline V gene sequence: CDR1 SGHTS, CDR2 YDEGEE. The V gene lost 0 bases and the J gene lost 2 bases, with 0 bases spanning the gap. The CDR3 has 11 amino acids. In nucleotides, the CDR3 is TGTGCCAGCAGCTTGGCCTACGAGCAGTACTTC. Its translation is CASSLAYEQYF.

The chain has TRBV25-1 and TRBJ2-2; no clear D gene. The V and J ends lost 4 bases and 5 bases respectively, with 2 bases between them. Germline V gene sequence: CDR1 MGHDK, CDR2 SYGVNS. The CDR3 totals 11 residues. The CDR3 DNA reads as TGTGCCAGCAGTGTGACCGGGGAGCTGTTTTTT. This gives the protein CASSVTGELFF.

This chain uses TRBV10-3 with TRBJ2-1; 10 bases match TRBD2. In germline, CDR1 is ENHRY, CDR2 SYGVKD. The V gene end was trimmed by 3 bases and the J gene end by 7 bases; junction bases not matched to a gene: 9. This CDR3 region has 16 residues. The CDR3: CAISETGVAGGNEQFF. For the CDR3, the DNA is TGTGCCATCAGTGAAACGGGGGTAGCGGGAGGTAATGAGCAGTTCTTC.

The chain has TRBV10-3 and TRBJ2-2; 9 bases agree with TRBD1. Germline V lookup: CDR1 ENHRY, CDR2 SYGVKD. Trimming removed 6 bases from V and 4 bases from J; junction bases left unmatched: 6. The CDR3 is 15 residues long. The CDR3 coding sequence is TGTGCCATCAGCCAGGCGACAGGGGGCACCGGGGAGCTGTTTTTT. Translation gives CAISQATGGTGELFF.